This T cell receptor (beta chain) is from a study of blood T cell repertoires in COVID-19. Trimming cost V 3 bases and J 10 bases; bases outside gene matches: 4. The germline CDR1 and CDR2 sequences are SGHAT and FQNNGV. The length of the CDR3 is 12 residues. Clones were read by immunoSEQ multiplex PCR, and TCRdb kept only the in-frame ones, dropping some. The sample carries roughly 670,000 clones, over 80% recorded once. The source of this sequence is a woman aged 18-30 years with acute or convalescent COVID-19. The chain recombines TRBV11-2 with TRBJ1-2; 8 nucleotides agree with TRBD1. The sequenced material came from peripheral blood. CDR3 bases: TGTGCCAGCAGCTTTAGGACAGGGCACTACACCTTC. Its protein product is CASSFRTGHYTF.